These 9 T cell receptor beta chains originate from one sample sequenced in a study of blood T cells in healthy people across ages. Next came a second PCR, run for about 6 to 12 cycles, which used a sample-barcoded 5' primer along with a J-beta primer mix. One entry per CDR3 protein, called by TCRdb with MiXCR from the 5' RACE reads. The table lists 710,000 or so distinct CDR3 sequences, over 20% of them singletons. The sequenced sample consisted of blood. These receptor sequences come from a man between 65 and 79 years old in good health.

The chain couples TRBV29-1 to TRBJ2-1; weak D call: TRBD1 (5 bases). TRBJ2-7 matches the DNA end more closely, so the J call is doubtful. In germline, CDR1 is SQVTM, CDR2 ANQGSEA. The length of the CDR3 is 19 residues. This CDR3 is CSAAGFLSYPSPRTYEQYV. The CDR3 DNA follows: TGCAGCGCCGCCGGGTTCTTGAGTTACCCGTCCCCGAGGACATACGAGCAGTACGTC.

This clonotype was observed a handful of times. The CDR3 is CSASKRDRVTDGYTF. CDR3 nucleotide sequence: TGCAGTGCTAGTAAAAGGGACAGGGTGACGGATGGCTACACCTTC. The chain joins TRBV20-1 to TRBJ1-2, with TRBD1 matching over 9 bases. Germline V gene lookup returns CDR1 DFQATT and CDR2 SNEGSKA (reference sequence). The CDR3 has 15 residues. The junction had 11 bases not matched to a gene; V was cut back by 3 bases and J by 6 bases.

V gene TRBV7-2 combines with J gene TRBJ2-1; D is perhaps TRBD1 or TRBD2 (5 bases each). The CDR3 covers 14 residues. Germline V gene lookup returns CDR1 SGHTA and CDR2 FQGNSA. V was pared by 5 bases and J by 4 bases, with 12 bases between. The CDR3 reads CASSPRWGYNEQFF. Here the CDR3 DNA reads TGTGCCAGCAGCCCGCGGTGGGGGTACAATGAGCAGTTCTTC.

The chain couples TRBV2 to TRBJ2-4; D gene uncertain. The CDR3 has 14 residues. The germline CDR1 and CDR2 sequences are SNHLY and FYNNEI. Trimming took off 9 bases at V and 1 base at J, with 13 bases between the two ends. The CDR3 DNA reads TGTGCCAGTCACGAGACGTGGGCCAAAAACATTCAGTACTTC. Its protein is CASHETWAKNIQYF.

This clonotype was seen a few times. The chain couples TRBV12-3 or TRBV12-4 to TRBJ1-3; D is unclear. The CDR3 covers 13 residues. V was shortened by 4 bases and J by 6 bases, with 10 bases between the two germline ends. The CDR3 DNA is TGTGCCAGCAGTTCCCCTGCCCCAAACACCATATATTTT. It specifies CASSSPAPNTIYF.

The gene calls are TRBV10-1 and TRBJ2-7; D unresolved. The CDR3 is made up of 15 amino acids. The ends were cut back, 2 bases at V and 2 bases at J, with 13 bases in the middle. Germline V lookup: CDR1 WNHNN, CDR2 SYGVQD (reference sequence). The CDR3 nucleotides are TGCGCCAGCAGTGAGAGGGCAGGACGACCCTACGAGCAGTACTTC. Translated: CASSERAGRPYEQYF.

This clonotype was seen more than once but under ten times. This chain joins TRBV27 and TRBJ2-7; 8 nucleotides line up with TRBD2. Germline CDR1 is MNHEY and CDR2 is SMNVEV (reference sequence). The V segment lost 7 bases and the J segment 6 bases; nucleotides outside the gene matches: 8. The CDR3 spans 13 residues. The CDR3 loop is CASIAGQDGEQYF. DNA of the CDR3: TGTGCCAGCATAGCGGGGCAAGATGGCGAGCAGTACTTC.

The chain recombines TRBV20-1 with TRBJ2-3; TRBD1 agrees at 9 bases. Germline V lookup: CDR1 DFQATT, CDR2 SNEGSKA (reference sequence). The CDR3 sequence is 14 residues long. J lost 6 bases, V lost 5 bases, and 9 bases had no gene match. The CDR3 sequence: CSAEIRQGGDTQYF. CDR3 DNA sequence: TGCAGTGCTGAAATTCGACAGGGGGGGGATACGCAGTATTTT.

The V gene is TRBV5-1, the J gene TRBJ2-3, with D maybe TRBD1 (5 bases). V was shortened by 4 bases and J by 3 bases, with 12 bases between the two germline ends. Per the germline V gene, CDR1 is SGHRS and CDR2 is YFSETQ. The CDR3 runs to 14 residues. The CDR3 DNA sequence: TGCGCCAGCAGCCCGGGCGACAGTACAGATACGCAGTATTTT. Protein product: CASSPGDSTDTQYF.